The 30 T cell receptor beta chains presented below share a single source sample, sequenced in a study of blood T cell repertoires in COVID-19. Produced via immunoSEQ multiplex PCR; TCRdb's table is partial and in-frame only. The sample carries around 64,000 clones, roughly nine tenths recorded once. Sequencing input: peripheral blood. Receptors were obtained from an elderly woman with acute or convalescent COVID-19.

The rearrangement uses TRBV27 and TRBJ1-4, with TRBD1 matching over 12 bases. Germline-derived CDR1 and CDR2 are MNHEY and SMNVEV (reference sequence). CDR3 length: 18 amino acids. Trimming removed 5 bases from V and 8 bases from J; junction bases left unmatched: 15. The CDR3 loop is CASSPRDRGRRGGEKLFF. The CDR3 region has the DNA TGTGCCAGCAGTCCCAGGGACAGGGGGCGAAGAGGAGGGGAAAAACTGTTTTTT.

This chain connects TRBV19 to TRBJ2-5; TRBD1 matches 8 bases. Germline assignment: CDR1 LNHDA and CDR2 SQIVND (reference sequence). Losses at the gene ends were 7 bases for V and 4 bases for J; bases not matched to a gene: 5. The CDR3 sequence is 13 residues long. The CDR3 DNA reads TGTGCCAGTAAACGGACAGGGACAGAGACCCAGTACTTC. It yields the protein CASKRTGTETQYF.

The chain has TRBV24-1 and TRBJ2-7; tentative D call: TRBD1 (5 bases). CDR1 KGHDR and CDR2 SFDVKD come from the germline V gene. There are 14 residues in the CDR3. The V and J ends lost 6 bases and 1 base respectively, with 12 bases between them. The CDR3 sequence is CATSLGPLSYEQYF. The CDR3, as DNA: TGTGCCACCAGTCTGGGGCCCTTATCCTACGAGCAGTACTTC.

This sequence joins TRBV5-1 and TRBJ1-5, with 8 nucleotides matching TRBD1. Germline assignment: CDR1 SGHRS and CDR2 YFSETQ. After removal of 0 bases from V and 4 bases from J, the junction contained 3 bases not matched to a gene. The CDR3 consists of 15 residues. CDR3 sequence reads: CASSLGTGSNQPQHF. The DNA of the CDR3 is TGCGCCAGCAGCTTGGGGACAGGGTCGAATCAGCCCCAGCATTTT.

The chain employs TRBV19 and TRBJ2-5; D is uncertain. The CDR3 sequence is 15 residues long. Trimming shortened V by 1 base and J by 6 bases, and 15 bases separated the two germline ends. Per the germline V gene, CDR1 is LNHDA and CDR2 is SQIVND (reference sequence). Here the CDR3 DNA reads TGTGCCAGTAGTATAGGCGGAGCTCCGTTGCAGACCCAGTACTTC. It is translated as CASSIGGAPLQTQYF.

Only one count was recorded for this clone. The V and J genes are TRBV6-2 or TRBV6-3 and TRBJ1-1; the match to TRBD1 covers 12 bases. The ends lost 2 bases at V and 11 bases at J; junction bases unmatched: 12. The CDR3 spans 16 residues. The germline V gene has CDR1 MNHEY and CDR2 SVGEGT. CDR3 sequence: CASSYPARDRGRFAFF. CDR3 DNA: TGTGCCAGCAGTTACCCAGCACGGGACAGGGGGCGTTTCGCTTTCTTT.

V usage is TRBV7-3 and J usage is TRBJ1-1; 9 bases line up with TRBD1. The CDR3 is made up of 14 amino acids. Germline-derived CDR1 and CDR2 are SGHTA and FQGTGA. The trim removed 5 bases at V and 3 bases at J, leaving 4 bases unmatched. CDR3 region: CASSVTGGYTEAFF. The CDR3 DNA follows: TGTGCCAGCAGCGTGACAGGGGGTTACACTGAAGCTTTCTTT.

This rearrangement joins TRBV6-1 to TRBJ1-4; D call uncertain. The CDR3 loop spans 17 amino acids. The germline V gene has CDR1 MNHNS and CDR2 SASEGT. Trimming took 2 bases from V and 7 from J, leaving 20 bases between them. Here the CDR3 DNA reads TGTGCCAGCAGTGAAAGGTCTCCCGGGAGTTTTCGTGAAAAACTGTTTTTT. Protein sequence: CASSERSPGSFREKLFF.

The chain links TRBV4-2 to TRBJ1-2; 7 bases line up with TRBD1. Germline V CDR1 and CDR2: LGHNA, YNFKEQ. Trimming cost V 0 bases and J 3 bases; bases outside gene matches: 4. This CDR3 spans 15 amino acids. In nucleotides, the CDR3 is TGTGCCAGCAGCCAAGATTACGGACAGGACTATGGCTACACCTTC. This sequence encodes CASSQDYGQDYGYTF.

The chain couples TRBV7-9 to TRBJ1-4, with 9 positions matching TRBD1. CDR1 and CDR2 (germline): SEHNR, FQNEAQ (reference sequence). The junction had 12 bases not matched to a gene; V was cut back by 5 bases and J by 5 bases. The CDR3 sequence is 17 residues long. In DNA, the CDR3 is TGTGCCAGCAGCCCTACTACGGGACAGGGAACGAATGAAAAACTGTTTTTT. This codes for CASSPTTGQGTNEKLFF.

CDR3 residues: CASSLDRREFQYF. The CDR3 region has the DNA TGTGCCAGCAGCTTAGATAGGCGGGAGTTCCAGTACTTC. The chain is built from TRBV7-2 and TRBJ2-7, with 7 bases matching TRBD2. CDR1 and CDR2 from the germline V gene are SGHTA and FQGNSA. This CDR3 is built from 13 residues. Trimming removed 1 base from V and 10 bases from J; junction bases left unmatched: 7.

This chain joins TRBV2 and TRBJ1-4; maybe TRBD1 (5 bases). CDR1 is SNHLY and CDR2 is FYNNEI in the germline V gene. The germline V and J ends were trimmed by 6 bases and 8 bases, with 16 bases remaining between them. The CDR3 is made up of 14 amino acids. The CDR3 DNA follows: TGTGCCAGCAGGAACCGGGACGGGGGAGAAAAACTGTTTTTT. This codes for CASRNRDGGEKLFF.

The chain has TRBV28 and TRBJ2-7; D is perhaps TRBD2 (5 bases). V was trimmed by 1 base and J by 2 bases, leaving 15 bases between them. The CDR3 has 16 amino acids. Germline CDR1 is MDHEN and CDR2 is SYDVKM. CDR3 amino acids: CASSLSIGISTYEQYF. The CDR3, as DNA: TGTGCCAGCAGTTTATCGATCGGGATTTCTACCTACGAGCAGTACTTC. The variable domain in full, with the rest retrieved from reference TRBV28 and TRBJ2-7, is DVKVTQSSRYLVKRTGEKVFLECVQDMDHENMFWYRQDPGLGLRLIYFSYDVKMKEKGDIPEGYSVSREKKERFSLILESASTNQTSMYLCASSLSIGISTYEQYFGPGTRLTVT.

The rearrangement links TRBV5-4 to TRBJ1-4, with D hard to call. V lost 0 bases and J 6 bases, leaving 6 bases between the germline ends. Germline V gene data show CDR1 as SGHNT and CDR2 as YYREEE (reference sequence). This CDR3 region has 13 residues. CDR3 amino acids: CASSLDRDEKLFF. DNA of the CDR3: TGTGCCAGCAGCTTGGACCGGGATGAAAAACTGTTTTTT.

The rearrangement uses TRBV5-1 and TRBJ1-3; D remains unclear. CDR3 length equals 13 residues. Trimming left V 0 bases short and J 4 bases short, with 5 bases between. Germline CDR1 and CDR2: SGHRS and YFSETQ. CDR3 nucleotide sequence: TGCGCCAGCAGCTTGGGCCAGGGAAACACCATATATTTT. This translates into CASSLGQGNTIYF.

The J gene is TRBJ1-3, the V gene TRBV10-3; TRBD1 matches 8 bases. This CDR3 region has 16 residues. Germline V gene sequence: CDR1 ENHRY, CDR2 SYGVKD. Trimming took 4 bases from V and 0 from J; bases not matched to a gene: 5. Here the CDR3 DNA reads TGTGCCATCAGTGCTGATACAGGGGGCTCTGGAAACACCATATATTTT. This encodes CAISADTGGSGNTIYF.

This rearrangement joins TRBV7-2 to TRBJ1-4, with a possible D match to TRBD1 (5 bases). CDR3 length: 13 amino acids. V was clipped by 5 bases and J by 8 bases, with 12 bases between them. The germline V gene encodes CDR1 SGHTA and CDR2 FQGNSA. CDR3 loop: CASSPGGEEKLFF. The CDR3 DNA is TGTGCCAGCAGCCCTGGGGGGGAAGAAAAACTGTTTTTT.

J is TRBJ2-1 and V is TRBV3-1 (or the pseudogene TRBV3-2); D unresolved. The CDR3 sequence is 13 residues long. Germline lookup yields CDR1 LGHDT and CDR2 YNNKEL (reference sequence). V shed 0 bases and J shed 8 bases, with 8 bases lying between them. CDR3: CASSQESWHEQFF. The CDR3 DNA reads TGTGCCAGCAGCCAAGAATCGTGGCATGAGCAGTTCTTC.

This rearrangement joins TRBV5-1 to TRBJ1-1; D is unresolved. The V gene lost 0 bases and the J gene lost 5 bases, with 14 bases spanning the gap. The length of the CDR3 is 15 residues. Germline V gene sequence: CDR1 SGHRS, CDR2 YFSETQ. The CDR3 loop is CASSLAEAGRTEAFF. CDR3 DNA: TGCGCCAGCAGCTTGGCCGAAGCGGGGAGAACTGAAGCTTTCTTT.

About this clone: The same CDR3 also results from other DNA sequences found in this sample. This chain joins TRBV18 and TRBJ1-2; 7 bases are shared with TRBD1. The CDR3 consists of 13 residues. Trimming cost V 3 bases and J 5 bases; bases outside gene matches: 3. Germline CDR1 is KGHSH and CDR2 is LQKENI. CDR3 coding DNA: TGTGCCAGCTCACCCGACAGGGTTTATGGCTACACCTTC. It encodes CASSPDRVYGYTF.

The J gene is TRBJ1-1, the V gene TRBV7-2; unclear D gene. The V end lost 9 bases, the J end lost 4 bases, and 15 bases lay between the germline ends. The germline V gene has CDR1 SGHTA and CDR2 FQGNSA. This CDR3 contains 13 residues. The CDR3 DNA reads as TGTGCCAGTACCCGTAGTAGAGTCACTGAAGCTTTCTTT. Translating gives CASTRSRVTEAFF.

The rearrangement joins TRBV7-2 to TRBJ1-4; possibly TRBD1 for D (6 bases). Germline CDR1 SGHTA, CDR2 FQGNSA. V was trimmed by 2 bases and J by 7 bases, leaving 14 bases between them. The CDR3 extends over 15 amino acids. This chain's CDR3 is CASSLMRGRGEKLFF. DNA of the CDR3: TGTGCCAGCAGCTTAATGAGGGGGAGGGGTGAAAAACTGTTTTTT.

V usage is TRBV5-1 and J usage is TRBJ1-6, with a weak D call TRBD1 (6 bases). The germline gives CDR1 SGHRS, CDR2 YFSETQ. CDR3 length: 16 residues. Trimming shortened V by 6 bases and J by 3 bases, and 16 bases separated the two germline ends. CDR3 sequence (DNA): TGCGCCAGCACGGACGACAGGCCAGACTATAATTCACCCCTCCACTTT. This translates into CASTDDRPDYNSPLHF. Full variable domain (remainder filled in from reference TRBV5-1 and TRBJ1-6): KAGVTQTPRYLIKTRGQQVTLSCSPISGHRSVSWYQQTPGQGLQFLFEYFSETQRNKGNFPGRFSGRQFSNSRSEMNVSTLELGDSALYLCASTDDRPDYNSPLHFGNGTRLTVT.

V and J are TRBV20-1 and TRBJ1-2, with D unresolved. The V gene's germline CDR1 is DFQATT and CDR2 SNEGSKA (reference sequence). The CDR3 loop spans 10 amino acids. The V end was cut by 4 bases, the J end by 6 bases, with 6 bases between. In nucleotides, the CDR3 is TGCAGTGCTACTCGAGATGGCTACACCTTC. Protein: CSATRDGYTF.

The chain employs TRBV10-3 and TRBJ2-7; 12 bases align to TRBD2. CDR1 and CDR2 (germline): ENHRY, SYGVKD. Losses at the gene ends were 1 base for V and 2 bases for J; bases not matched to a gene: 3. This CDR3 is 16 amino acids long. The CDR3 DNA reads TGTGCCATCAGTGAGTTCCGACTAGCGGGAGCCTACGAGCAGTACTTC. It encodes CAISEFRLAGAYEQYF.

V gene TRBV6-6 combines with J gene TRBJ1-5; D may be TRBD1 (6 bases). The CDR3 runs to 14 residues. Germline lookup yields CDR1 MNHNY and CDR2 SVGAGI (reference sequence). The V end was cut by 6 bases, the J end by 2 bases, with 11 bases between. CDR3 nucleotides: TGTGCCAGCAGAATTCGACAGGGCAATCAGCCCCAGCATTTT. Translating it yields CASRIRQGNQPQHF.

This chain links TRBV9 with TRBJ1-1, with TRBD1 as a possible D gene (6 bases). With 0 bases removed from V and 6 bases from J, the gap between germline ends came to 12 bases. Germline V CDR1 and CDR2: SGDLS, YYNGEE. This CDR3 has 14 amino acids. In DNA form, the CDR3 reads TGTGCCAGCAGCGTAGGGGCTACAGGGTCTGAAGCTTTCTTT. Translation gives CASSVGATGSEAFF.

The chain joins TRBV4-1 to TRBJ1-4; 12 positions agree with TRBD1. After removal of 4 bases from V and 2 bases from J, the junction contained 8 bases not matched to a gene. The CDR3 spans 18 residues. CDR1 is MGHRA and CDR2 is YSYEKL in the germline V gene. CDR3 protein: CASSRTSGTGGTNEKLFF. CDR3 sequence (DNA): TGCGCCAGCAGCCGTACCTCCGGGACAGGGGGCACTAATGAAAAACTGTTTTTT.

The chain joins TRBV5-1 to TRBJ2-3; D remains unclear. CDR1 is SGHRS and CDR2 is YFSETQ in the germline V gene. Trimming left V 4 bases short and J 0 bases short, with 6 bases between. The CDR3 runs to 13 residues. The CDR3 here is CASSTPSTDTQYF. Here the CDR3 DNA reads TGCGCCAGCAGCACTCCTAGCACAGATACGCAGTATTTT.

The chain joins TRBV20-1 to TRBJ1-6; the D is unclear. This CDR3 has 17 residues. The V gene lost 3 bases and the J gene lost 0 bases, with 15 bases spanning the gap. Germline assignment: CDR1 DFQATT and CDR2 SNEGSKA (reference sequence). The CDR3, as DNA: TGCAGTGCTAGTAAACCAGGCGGGAGCTCCTATAATTCACCCCTCCACTTT. It is translated as CSASKPGGSSYNSPLHF.